This T cell receptor (beta chain) came from a study of blood T cell repertoires in COVID-19. Authors' data handling: Estimated nucleated cell counts came from reference gene primer amplification. Using immunoSEQ multiplex PCR, the repertoire was profiled, and TCRdb retains in-frame clones only, with some absent. The V and J calls and clone size come from that table; D and trimming were worked out from the DNA. The data contain 60,000 to 70,000 clones, roughly nine tenths of them singletons. The V end was cut by 4 bases, the J end by 8 bases, with 21 bases between. The germline V gene has CDR1 SGHRS and CDR2 YFSETQ. This CDR3 is built from 15 residues.

V gene TRBV5-1 combines with J gene TRBJ1-2, with a possible D match to TRBD1 (5 bases). The clonotype was recovered from a man aged 45-65 years with active COVID-19. Source material: peripheral blood. As DNA, the CDR3 is TGCGCCAGCAGCCAAATGGGGCAGGGAACTACCGGCTACACCTTC. Protein product: CASSQMGQGTTGYTF.